Described below is a single TCR beta chain sequence and its context. Which antigen it targets is not known. Base quality data are lacking; no much larger clone is found one base away. This sample stems from a study of blood T cell repertoires in COVID-19 (dated by TCRdb to 2020 to 2022). About the investigation overall: Samples from collaborators originated in the United States, Italy and Spain and spanned both the acute and convalescent phases of COVID-19. The samples were drawn from the first 160 participants of the ongoing ImmuneRACE study and from roughly 1,300 subjects provided by 6 global collaborators. The repertoires were released in a freely available public database meant as a resource for research on the immune response to SARS-CoV-2. Where available, HLA class I and class II types were taken from metadata supplied by the sample provider and were not determined by assay-based typing. Deeply sampled blood TCRbeta repertoires from subjects exposed to, actively infected with, or recovered from COVID-19 were included in the dataset. Sample metadata almost always included a de-identified subject ID, COVID-19 status, age in years and sex. The material from the prospective study consisted of cDNA or gDNA derived from T cells, B-cell-depleted T cells, or PBMCs. Broader findings and caveats from the paper: The amount of clinical and demographic metadata varied by source and participant and was provided uncurated.

Participants in the prospective study were enrolled through a virtual design, were aged roughly 18 to 90 years, and lived in roughly 24 United States geographic areas. To assign participants to cohorts, the prospective study relied on clinical history that participants themselves reported in a screening survey and a study questionnaire. Each participant in the prospective study had whole blood, serum and a nasopharyngeal or oropharyngeal swab collected by mobile phlebotomists. Participants in the prospective study had the option to provide additional blood draws and questionnaires over a roughly two-month period. Prospective study blood samples were shipped either frozen or at room temperature before DNA extraction. TCRbeta CDR3 regions were amplified from genomic DNA by means of the immunoSEQ Assay, a bias-controlled multiplex PCR. As for how the authors treated the data: Within the assay, amplification of reference gene primers was used to estimate how many nucleated cells each sample contained. Sequence reads were collapsed and filtered to measure the absolute abundance of every unique TCRbeta CDR3 rearrangement. For each sample, productive Simpson clonality was calculated as the square root of Simpson's diversity index across productive rearrangements. In TCRdb, the immuneACCESS table is reduced to in-frame sequences with V and J assigned. These tables do not hold every clone; where another copy was compared, an unresolved V gene accounts for under half, and the others remain unexplained. V, J and clone size reflect that table, while D and trimming were determined from the DNA. The sample table holds some 250,000 clones, of which under 90% were seen once. The ten largest clones take up 4% of the sample.

Based on the germline V gene, the CDR1 and CDR2 sequences are SGHRS and YFSETQ. Relative to germline, V is missing 0 bases and J is missing 6 bases, with 8 bases of the junction outside any gene match. CDR3 length: 15 amino acids, cysteine to phenylalanine. The read is trimmed to its CDR3 DNA, 45 bases read in frame from base 1. The source material was PBMCs or T cells enriched from blood (not recorded which). The chain is made from TRBV5-1 and TRBJ2-7; the central 8 bases match TRBD1. The TCR was taken from a woman aged 25 to 39 with acute COVID-19. CDR3 protein: CASSLEDRVLSEQYF. DNA sequence: TGCGCCAGCAGCTTGGAGGACAGGGTACTTTCCGAGCAGTACTTC.